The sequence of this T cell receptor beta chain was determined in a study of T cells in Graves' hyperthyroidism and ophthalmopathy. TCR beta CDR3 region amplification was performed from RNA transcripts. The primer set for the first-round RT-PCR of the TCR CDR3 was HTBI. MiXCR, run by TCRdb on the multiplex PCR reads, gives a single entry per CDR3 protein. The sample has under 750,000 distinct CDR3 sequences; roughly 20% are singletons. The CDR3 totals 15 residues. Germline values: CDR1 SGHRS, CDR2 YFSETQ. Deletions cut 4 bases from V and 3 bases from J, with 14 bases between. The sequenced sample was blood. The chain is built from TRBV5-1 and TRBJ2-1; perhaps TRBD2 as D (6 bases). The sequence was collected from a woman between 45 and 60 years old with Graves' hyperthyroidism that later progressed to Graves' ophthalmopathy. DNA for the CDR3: TGCGCCAGCAGCGTAGCGGAGGGGAACTACAATGAGCAGTTCTTC. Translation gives CASSVAEGNYNEQFF.